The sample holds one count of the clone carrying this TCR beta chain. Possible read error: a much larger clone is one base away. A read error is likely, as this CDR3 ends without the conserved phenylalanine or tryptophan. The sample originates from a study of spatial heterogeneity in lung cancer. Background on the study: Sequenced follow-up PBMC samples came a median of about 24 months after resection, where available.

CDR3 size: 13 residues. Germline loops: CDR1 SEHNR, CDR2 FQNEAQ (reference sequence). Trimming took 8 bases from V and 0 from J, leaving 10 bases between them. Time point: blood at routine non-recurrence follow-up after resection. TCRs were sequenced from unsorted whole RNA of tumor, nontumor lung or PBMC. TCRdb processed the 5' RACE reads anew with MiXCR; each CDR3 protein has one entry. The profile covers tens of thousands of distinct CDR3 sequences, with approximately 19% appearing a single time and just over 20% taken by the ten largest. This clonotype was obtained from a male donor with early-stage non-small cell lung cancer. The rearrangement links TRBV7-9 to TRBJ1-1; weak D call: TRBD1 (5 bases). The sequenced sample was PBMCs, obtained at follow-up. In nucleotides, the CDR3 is TGTGCCAGCTTACAGGATTTGAACACTGAAGCTTTCCTT. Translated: CASLQDLNTEAFL.